This T cell receptor beta chain appears in the sequencing data of a study of neurological immune-mediated disorders (dated by TCRdb to between 2017 and 2020). In terms of the full investigation: Peripheral blood TCR-beta repertoires from patients with HTLV-I-associated myelopathy (HAM/TSP), patients with multiple sclerosis, and healthy controls were compared in the study using UMI-based sequencing. The 95 to 110 TCR-beta libraries covered PBMC samples along with longitudinal samples, technical triplicates, and paired sorted CD4+ and CD8+ T-cell subsets. Longitudinal HAM/TSP and healthy donors had 3 time-points each (about 3-45 month intervals). The cohort included around 70 subjects: approximately 15 with HAM/TSP, some 35 with multiple sclerosis, and around 20 healthy controls.

This clonotype was observed at least ten times. The clone's antigen remains unknown. Per-base quality was not reported, and no clone a single base away is much larger than it. On the study overall, not on this receptor specifically: No identical CDR3 amino acid sequences were found to be shared among expanded clones across subjects, suggesting that TCR-beta repertoires were private in all groups. TCR clonal expansion was highest in HAM/TSP patients and lowest in MS patients, with MS patients falling below even healthy controls.

The intended sense of this specimen's time point label: longitudinal time-point 3. The healthy controls were volunteers from blood banks in Maryland, USA. For unsorted PBMC libraries, 2 million PBMCs were used after storage in RNAlater at -80 degrees C until RNA extraction. Peripheral blood was subjected to Ficoll-Hypaque density gradient centrifugation to isolate PBMCs, which were then cryopreserved in liquid nitrogen. To synthesize cDNA, template-switch 5'RACE was performed with a primer carrying a 10-nucleotide random unique molecular identifier so that each TCR transcript was tagged. Every sequencing run yielded over 200 million TCR-beta sequences covering 15-18 subjects. Total RNA was extracted with the RNeasy kit. Using the KAPA Real-time Library Amplification kit, TCR-beta VDJ regions were amplified with primers for the TCR constant region and the 5'RACE anchor. A first PCR added sample indexes and Illumina adaptors, after which a second PCR increased the library yield. The roughly 650 bp TCR product was size-selected on a 2% E-gel SizeSelection system after Ampure bead purification. Before pooling, library quality was checked on a Bioanalyzer, concentration was measured with Qubit, and libraries were quantified with the Kapa Library Quantification kit. Paired-end 2 x 150 bp sequencing of the libraries was performed on an Illumina HiSeq 2500. To increase sequence diversity, about 23-32% phiX was spiked into each library pool. The authors' pipeline ran thus. Quality-filtered reads were processed with the UMI-based MiGEC pipeline, which removed over 75% of raw TCR sequences during error correction. VDJ genes were aligned to IMGT germline references, and each clonotype was defined by a unique CDR3 amino acid sequence together with V-J genes. VDJtools evaluated clonal expansion, Shannon diversity and CDR3 relatedness (CalcPairwiseDistances, ClusterSamples); CLCbio workbench built phylogenetic trees. Using coefficient-of-variation modelling across technical triplicates, the study counted a clone as expanded if it had at least 8 unique UMIs. TCRdb trimmed the raw reads at Q25, called clones with MiXCR and kept productive beta chains. Each record represents a unique CDR3 protein, reported with the most common genes and DNA among its rows. The V and J calls here are based on TCRdb, not the publication. This sample has about 53,000 distinct CDR3 sequences in its table, and approximately 9.2% of those were observed once. The ten largest clones capture 1.9% of the sample.

V ends up 3 bases short and J 0 bases short, with an unmatched junction base count of 0. Based on the germline V gene (reference sequence), the CDR1 and CDR2 sequences are MNHEY and SMNVEV. Inclusive of the bounding cysteine and phenylalanine, the CDR3 is 15 residues long. Kept here is only the CDR3 DNA, which spans 45 bases and is read in frame from base 1. Material for sequencing was PBMCs. This TCR came from a woman in her forties in good health. Recombination connected TRBV27 to TRBJ2-1; TRBD2 agrees with 9 junctional bases. The nucleotide sequence is TGTGCCAGCAGTTTTAGCGGGAGCTCCTACAATGAGCAGTTCTTC. It translates to CASSFSGSSYNEQFF.